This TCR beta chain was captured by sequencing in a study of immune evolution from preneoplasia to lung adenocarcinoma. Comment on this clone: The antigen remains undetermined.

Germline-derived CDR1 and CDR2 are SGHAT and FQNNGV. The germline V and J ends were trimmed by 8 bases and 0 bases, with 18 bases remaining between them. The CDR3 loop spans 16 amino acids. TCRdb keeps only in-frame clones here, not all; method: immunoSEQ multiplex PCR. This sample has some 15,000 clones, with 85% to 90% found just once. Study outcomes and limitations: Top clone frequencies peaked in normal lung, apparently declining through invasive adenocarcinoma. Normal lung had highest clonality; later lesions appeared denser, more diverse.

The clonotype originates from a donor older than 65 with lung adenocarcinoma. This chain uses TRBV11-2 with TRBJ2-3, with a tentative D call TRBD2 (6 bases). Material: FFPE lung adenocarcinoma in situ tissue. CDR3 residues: CASASGVISSTDTQYF. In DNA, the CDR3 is TGTGCCAGCGCATCGGGGGTAATAAGTAGCACAGATACGCAGTATTTT.